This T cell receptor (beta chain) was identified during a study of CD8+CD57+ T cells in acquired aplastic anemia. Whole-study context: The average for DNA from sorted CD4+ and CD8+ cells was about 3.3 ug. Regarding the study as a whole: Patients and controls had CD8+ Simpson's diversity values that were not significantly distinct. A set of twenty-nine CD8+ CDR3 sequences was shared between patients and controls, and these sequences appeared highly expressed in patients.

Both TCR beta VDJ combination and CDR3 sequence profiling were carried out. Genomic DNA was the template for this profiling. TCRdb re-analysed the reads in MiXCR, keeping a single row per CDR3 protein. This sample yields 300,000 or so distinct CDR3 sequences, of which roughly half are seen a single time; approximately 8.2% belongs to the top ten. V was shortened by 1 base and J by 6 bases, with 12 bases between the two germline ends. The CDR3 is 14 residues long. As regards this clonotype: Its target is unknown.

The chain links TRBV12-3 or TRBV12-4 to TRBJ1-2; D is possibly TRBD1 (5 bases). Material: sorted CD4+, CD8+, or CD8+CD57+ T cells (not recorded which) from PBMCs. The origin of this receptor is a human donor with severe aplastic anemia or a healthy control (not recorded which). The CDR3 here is CASSLVSGGNGYTF. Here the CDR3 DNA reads TGTGCCAGCAGTTTAGTTTCTGGGGGAAATGGCTACACCTTC.